The next 7 T cell receptor beta chains were all read from a single sample in a study of T cell responses to AZD1222 COVID-19 vaccine. Measured with immunoSEQ multiplex PCR; TCRdb has only the in-frame clones, and not every one. Seen here are about 26,000 clones, about 90% observed once, and the top ten hold less than 3.5%. The input for sequencing was peripheral blood, taken 28 days after the second AZD1222 dose. These receptors all stem from an adult who received the AZD1222 COVID-19 vaccine.

V and J are TRBV7-2 and TRBJ1-2; D call uncertain. Germline V gene lookup returns CDR1 SGHTA and CDR2 FQGNSA. The CDR3 covers 14 residues. Trimming shortened V by 1 base and J by 4 bases, and 10 bases separated the two germline ends. The CDR3 protein is CASSLDGNSYGYTF. CDR3 nucleotides: TGTGCCAGCAGCTTAGACGGGAACTCCTATGGCTACACCTTC.

V usage is TRBV10-3 and J usage is TRBJ1-3; TRBD1 agrees at 8 bases. CDR1 and CDR2 (germline): ENHRY, SYGVKD. The CDR3 has 13 amino acids. Trimming took 6 bases from V and 2 from J; bases not matched to a gene: 0. The CDR3 protein is CAISRGPGNTIYF. CDR3 nucleotide sequence: TGTGCCATCAGCAGGGGGCCTGGAAACACCATATATTTT.

This sequence joins TRBV20-1 and TRBJ1-1; 8 bases match TRBD1. CDR3 length: 14 residues. V was clipped by 3 bases and J by 3 bases; unmatched bases: 6. In germline, CDR1 is DFQATT, CDR2 SNEGSKA (reference sequence). The CDR3 is CSASQGASDTEAFF. The DNA of the CDR3 is TGCAGTGCTAGTCAGGGGGCATCGGACACTGAAGCTTTCTTT.

V gene TRBV15 combines with J gene TRBJ2-5; 9 positions match TRBD1. Trimming at V came to 6 bases and at J to 4 bases, leaving 6 bases not matched to a gene. Germline V gene data show CDR1 as LNHNV and CDR2 as YYDKDF (reference sequence). The CDR3 runs to 14 residues. The CDR3 protein is CATSSRTGVETQYF. DNA for the CDR3: TGTGCCACCAGTTCCCGGACAGGGGTAGAGACCCAGTACTTC. The variable domain in full, with the rest retrieved from reference TRBV15 and TRBJ2-5, is DAMVIQNPRYQVTQFGKPVTLSCSQTLNHNVMYWYQQKSSQAPKLLFHYYDKDFNNEADTPDNFQSRRPNTSFCFLDIRSPGLGDTAMYLCATSSRTGVETQYFGPGTRLLVL.

The gene calls are TRBV19 and TRBJ1-1; 7 bases match TRBD1. Losses at the gene ends were 9 bases for V and 1 base for J; bases not matched to a gene: 5. The CDR3 totals 13 residues. Germline CDR1 LNHDA, CDR2 SQIVND (reference sequence). The DNA for the CDR3 is TGTGCCAGCGAGGACAGGCGGAACACTGAAGCTTTCTTT. Residues: CASEDRRNTEAFF.

The rearrangement joins TRBV5-1 to TRBJ1-5, with 9 bases matching TRBD1. V lost 0 bases, J lost 1 base, and 2 bases stayed unmatched. The CDR3 is 16 amino acids. The germline CDR1 and CDR2 sequences are SGHRS and YFSETQ. The chain's CDR3 is CASSLGTGESNQPQHF. The CDR3, as DNA: TGCGCCAGCAGCTTGGGGACAGGGGAGAGCAATCAGCCCCAGCATTTT. Using reference TRBV5-1 and TRBJ1-5 for the parts outside the CDR3, the full variable domain is KAGVTQTPRYLIKTRGQQVTLSCSPISGHRSVSWYQQTPGQGLQFLFEYFSETQRNKGNFPGRFSGRQFSNSRSEMNVSTLELGDSALYLCASSLGTGESNQPQHFGDGTRLSIL.

The gene calls are TRBV5-4 and TRBJ2-1; TRBD1 matches 9 bases. The CDR3 sequence is 15 residues long. Germline assignment: CDR1 SGHNT and CDR2 YYREEE (reference sequence). Unmatched junction bases numbered 2, after V lost 3 bases and J lost 1 base. CDR3 in amino acids: CASSWGTGSYNEQFF. For the CDR3, the DNA is TGTGCCAGCAGCTGGGGGACAGGGTCCTACAATGAGCAGTTCTTC.